The 7 T cell receptor beta chains below all came from one sample that was sequenced in a study of chemoradiotherapy in HPV16-positive cancers. TCRdb's copy holds only in-frame clones and misses some; the assay was immunoSEQ multiplex PCR. The sample yields 670 or so clones, 90% seen once. Source: tumor tissue, taken from a patient who underwent chemoradiotherapy. These receptors were taken from a human donor with HPV-associated anogenital cancer.

The chain employs TRBV5-1 and TRBJ2-5; TRBD1 matches 7 bases. CDR1 and CDR2 from the germline V gene are SGHRS and YFSETQ. V lost 2 bases to trimming and J lost 5 bases; unmatched junction nucleotides: 6. CDR3 size: 14 residues. The CDR3 spells CASSLGTALETQYF. DNA for the CDR3: TGCGCCAGCAGCTTAGGGACAGCCCTTGAGACCCAGTACTTC.

Only one count was recorded for this clone. The V call is TRBV30, the J call TRBJ1-1; possibly TRBD1 for D (5 bases). CDR1 is GTSNPN and CDR2 is SVGIG in the germline V gene (reference sequence). The CDR3 consists of 13 residues. Trimming cost V 2 bases and J 5 bases, with 12 bases left between them. In DNA form, the CDR3 reads TGTGCCTGGAGTCGGGACGCTTGGACTGAAGCTTTCTTT. It encodes CAWSRDAWTEAFF.

The chain links TRBV27 to TRBJ2-6, with unresolved D. V shed 2 bases and J shed 0 bases, with 5 bases lying between them. CDR1 is MNHEY, CDR2 SMNVEV, per germline (reference sequence). The CDR3 is 15 amino acids. DNA for the CDR3: TGTGCCAGCAGTTTACGCCCCTCTGGGGCCAACGTCCTGACTTTC. Its translation: CASSLRPSGANVLTF. Complete variable domain (other parts from reference TRBV27 and TRBJ2-6): EAQVTQNPRYLITVTGKKLTVTCSQNMNHEYMSWYRQDPGLGLRQIYYSMNVEVTDKGDVPEGYKVSRKEKRNFPLILESPSPNQTSLYFCASSLRPSGANVLTFGAGSRLTVL.

This clone occurred once. V is TRBV19 and J is TRBJ1-2; D is undetermined. Trimming stripped 5 bases from V and 1 base from J, with 5 bases between. There are 12 residues in the CDR3. Germline-derived CDR1 and CDR2 are LNHDA and SQIVND (reference sequence). The CDR3 DNA reads TGTGCCAGTAGTGTCGGTAACTATGGCTACACCTTC. It specifies CASSVGNYGYTF.

The chain joins TRBV5-6 to TRBJ1-1; D possibly corresponds to TRBD1 (5 bases). There are 13 residues in the CDR3. Germline CDR1 SGHDT, CDR2 YYEEEE. V lost 2 bases and J 1 base, leaving 6 bases between the germline ends. CDR3: CASSLTGNTEAFF. As DNA, the CDR3 is TGTGCCAGCAGCTTAACAGGGAACACTGAAGCTTTCTTT.

The chain combines TRBV9 with TRBJ1-2; the match to TRBD1 covers 8 bases. The CDR3 spans 14 residues. Germline values: CDR1 SGDLS, CDR2 YYNGEE. V lost 3 bases and J lost 1; bases outside the gene matches: 2. The CDR3 here is CASSAGQGNYGYTF. CDR3 bases: TGTGCCAGCAGCGCCGGACAGGGTAACTATGGCTACACCTTC.

The chain combines TRBV11-2 with TRBJ1-2; no clear D gene. Germline V CDR1 and CDR2: SGHAT, FQNNGV. Trimming pared 0 bases from V and 4 bases from J, leaving 15 bases between. The CDR3 runs 16 residues. The CDR3 DNA reads as TGTGCCAGCAGCTTAGATCCCCGGCAGGCAACCTATGGCTACACCTTC. Protein sequence: CASSLDPRQATYGYTF. The full variable domain, rest sourced from reference TRBV11-2 and TRBJ1-2, is EAGVAQSPRYKIIEKRQSVAFWCNPISGHATLYWYQQILGQGPKLLIQFQNNGVVDDSQLPKDRFSAERLKGVDSTLKIQPAKLEDSAVYLCASSLDPRQATYGYTFGSGTRLTVV.